These 25 T cell receptor beta chains were sequenced from one sample in a study of cytomegalovirus exposure and HLA in healthy donors. PCR involved 60 Vbeta and 13 Jbeta primers. Using immunoSEQ multiplex PCR, the repertoire was profiled, and TCRdb retains in-frame clones only, with some absent. Of over 150,000 clones listed, roughly 79% were seen once; the top ten hold 3.1%. Sequenced material: PBMCs. Receptors originate from a woman aged 45-65 years in good health and CMV-seropositive.

CDR3 DNA sequence: TGCGCCAGCAGCACGACAGCAAGCTCCTACGAGCAGTACTTC. Its translation: CASSTTASSYEQYF. The chain joins TRBV5-1 to TRBJ2-7; possible D gene TRBD1, 5 bases. V was pared by 4 bases and J by 0 bases, with 11 bases between. Germline V lookup: CDR1 SGHRS, CDR2 YFSETQ. This CDR3 comprises 14 residues.

The rearrangement uses TRBV11-3 and TRBJ1-1; a possible D gene is TRBD1 (5 bases). The CDR3 covers 14 residues. Trimming removed 1 base from V and 3 bases from J, with 9 bases in between. Per germline, CDR1 SGHNT and CDR2 YENEEA. Here the CDR3 reads CASSLGAGYTEAFF. CDR3 DNA sequence: TGTGCCAGCAGCTTAGGCGCAGGGTACACTGAAGCTTTCTTT.

The chain joins TRBV7-2 to TRBJ1-1; TRBD1 agrees at 8 bases. This CDR3 comprises 16 residues. V lost 3 bases, J lost 1 base, and 7 bases stayed unmatched. Germline V gene data show CDR1 as SGHTA and CDR2 as FQGNSA. The CDR3 DNA sequence: TGTGCCAGCAGCTTCCGACAGGGGCCTTGGAACACTGAAGCTTTCTTT. Translating gives CASSFRQGPWNTEAFF.

This chain links TRBV4-3 with TRBJ2-3, with D maybe TRBD1 (5 bases). Looked up from germline, CDR1 is LGHNA and CDR2 is YSLEER. V was trimmed by 0 bases and J by 1 base, leaving 11 bases between them. CDR3 size: 16 residues. The CDR3 DNA reads TGCGCCAGCAGCCAAGACCCCCTAGGGGGCACAGATACGCAGTATTTT. Its protein is CASSQDPLGGTDTQYF.

V usage is TRBV2 and J usage is TRBJ1-1; no definite D call. The CDR3 has 13 residues. Trimming shortened V by 4 bases and J by 0 bases, and 6 bases separated the two germline ends. Looked up from germline, CDR1 is SNHLY and CDR2 is FYNNEI. CDR3 sequence (DNA): TGTGCCAGCAGTGTGGGCATGAACACTGAAGCTTTCTTT. This sequence encodes CASSVGMNTEAFF.

V usage is TRBV2 and J usage is TRBJ1-2; 7 positions agree with TRBD1. The CDR3 is 14 amino acids. V lost 7 bases to trimming and J lost 5 bases; unmatched junction nucleotides: 10. The germline V gene has CDR1 SNHLY and CDR2 FYNNEI. The CDR3, as DNA: TGTGCCAGCATCCTAGGGGACAGTCTTTATGGCTACACCTTC. Encoded protein: CASILGDSLYGYTF.

V gene TRBV4-1 combines with J gene TRBJ2-1; the D is unclear. V lost 6 bases and J lost 4, with 4 bases in between. The CDR3 spans 11 residues. In germline, CDR1 is MGHRA, CDR2 YSYEKL. The CDR3 coding sequence is TGCGCCAGCAGGGCTTACAATGAGCAGTTCTTC. This sequence encodes CASRAYNEQFF.

This chain connects TRBV29-1 to TRBJ2-3, with 11 bases that match TRBD2. The junction had 8 bases not matched to a gene; V was cut back by 8 bases and J by 4 bases. The CDR3 extends over 14 amino acids. Per the germline V gene, CDR1 is SQVTM and CDR2 is ANQGSEA. In DNA, the CDR3 is TGCAGCCTGATAGCGGGAGGGGGGCCAGATACGCAGTATTTT. It translates to CSLIAGGGPDTQYF.

The V call is TRBV10-3, the J call TRBJ2-2; 14 nucleotides match TRBD2. Trimming at V came to 2 bases and at J to 0 bases, leaving 5 bases not matched to a gene. The CDR3 extends over 19 amino acids. Germline assignment: CDR1 ENHRY and CDR2 SYGVKD. The CDR3 coding sequence is TGTGCCATCAGTGAGACCGGGACTAGCGGGGGTACGAACACCGGGGAGCTGTTTTTT. It translates to CAISETGTSGGTNTGELFF.

The J gene is TRBJ1-3, the V gene TRBV29-1; D is undetermined. In germline, CDR1 is SQVTM, CDR2 ANQGSEA. The CDR3 sequence is 12 residues long. V was pared by 3 bases and J by 8 bases, with 11 bases between. CDR3 nucleotides: TGCAGCGTTGATTCTGGTCAGGACACCATATATTTT. Its translation is CSVDSGQDTIYF.

The genes are TRBV9 and TRBJ2-3; a possible D gene is TRBD2 (6 bases). This CDR3 contains 11 residues. The V and J ends lost 2 bases and 8 bases respectively, with 6 bases between them. From germline, CDR1 is SGDLS and CDR2 YYNGEE. Here the CDR3 DNA reads TGTGCCAGCAGCGTCGGGGGTACGCAGTATTTT. It is translated as CASSVGGTQYF.

The CDR3 sequence is CASSVEATGDLYEQYF. The CDR3 DNA follows: TGTGCCAGCAGCGTAGAGGCAACAGGAGACCTCTACGAGCAGTACTTC. The chain links TRBV9 to TRBJ2-7; tentatively, D is TRBD1 (5 bases). This CDR3 contains 16 residues. Germline CDR1 reads SGDLS; CDR2 reads YYNGEE. V was cut by 0 bases and J by 3 bases, with 16 bases left in between.

Here the CDR3 DNA reads TGTGCCAGTAGCGTACTTAAATTACAGGGGAGGAACACTGAAGCTTTCTTT. This codes for CASSVLKLQGRNTEAFF. The chain employs TRBV19 and TRBJ1-1; 7 bases are shared with TRBD1. J gave up 1 base and V 6 bases, and 14 bases lay outside the gene matches. The CDR3 loop spans 17 amino acids. CDR1 and CDR2 from the germline V gene are LNHDA and SQIVND (reference sequence).

The chain uses TRBV7-2 and TRBJ2-7, with a weak D call TRBD1 (6 bases). The CDR3 has 12 residues. CDR1 and CDR2 from the germline V gene are SGHTA and FQGNSA. Deletions cut 5 bases from V and 3 bases from J, with 8 bases between. CDR3 DNA sequence: TGTGCCAGCAGCAGGGACAACTACGAGCAGTACTTC. Translated, it gives CASSRDNYEQYF.

This chain links TRBV6-5 with TRBJ1-2, with TRBD1 matching 7 bases. CDR3 size: 14 residues. The germline V gene encodes CDR1 MNHEY and CDR2 SVGAGI. After removal of 6 bases from V and 6 bases from J, the junction contained 10 bases not matched to a gene. Here the CDR3 DNA reads TGTGCCAGCAGCCGAGACGACAGGGTGCATGGCTACACCTTC. Translation: CASSRDDRVHGYTF.

Only a few counts were recorded for this clone. CDR3 sequence (DNA): TGTGCCAGCAGCGTAGCGGGGGGAGAGACCCAGTACTTC. This translates into CASSVAGGETQYF. The chain is built from TRBV9 and TRBJ2-5, with 7 bases lining up with TRBD2. The CDR3 extends over 13 amino acids. Germline values: CDR1 SGDLS, CDR2 YYNGEE. Trimming at V came to 0 bases and at J to 4 bases, leaving 0 bases not matched to a gene.

To note about this clone: One end of the junction fails to match germline, which may point to a read error. The CDR3 region has the DNA TGTGCCAGCAGCACTGGAAACAGTCAGTACTTC. Translated, it gives CASSTGNSQYF. The chain is built from TRBV5-4 and TRBJ2-4; D gene unclear. This CDR3 is 11 amino acids long. CDR1 SGHNT and CDR2 YYREEE come from the germline V gene (reference sequence). Supplemented by reference TRBV5-4 and TRBJ2-4, the full variable domain reads ETGVTQSPTHLIKTRGQQVTLRCSSQSGHNTVSWYQQALGQGPQFIFQYYREEENGRGNFPPRFSGLQFPNYSSELNVNALELDDSALYLCASSTGNSQYFGAGTRLSVL.

The chain has TRBV7-2 and TRBJ2-5; a weak D match, TRBD2 (5 bases). V was pared by 1 base and J by 5 bases, with 14 bases between. Germline CDR1 and CDR2: SGHTA and FQGNSA. This CDR3 is built from 15 residues. The CDR3 nucleotides are TGTGCCAGCAGCTTAGTGTTTAGCTCGGGGGAGACCCAGTACTTC. The encoded protein is CASSLVFSSGETQYF. The complete variable domain, with remaining parts taken from reference TRBV7-2 and TRBJ2-5, reads GAGVSQSPSNKVTEKGKDVELRCDPISGHTALYWYRQSLGQGLEFLIYFQGNSAPDKSGLPSDRFSAERTGGSVSTLTIQRTQQEDSAVYLCASSLVFSSGETQYFGPGTRLLVL.

J is TRBJ2-1 and V is TRBV18; the D gene is possibly TRBD2 (6 bases). V lost 6 bases, J lost 7 bases, and 16 bases lay in between. The CDR3 is made up of 14 amino acids. Germline V lookup: CDR1 KGHSH, CDR2 LQKENI. The CDR3 reads CASSPSTRDNEQFF. The CDR3 bases are TGTGCCAGCTCCCCATCGACTAGGGATAATGAGCAGTTCTTC.

The chain recombines TRBV9 with TRBJ1-1, with D tentatively TRBD1 (5 bases). V was cut by 0 bases and J by 3 bases, with 15 bases left in between. The V gene's germline CDR1 is SGDLS and CDR2 YYNGEE. The CDR3 consists of 16 residues. DNA for the CDR3: TGTGCCAGCAGCGTAGGGCAGGGAGGCACGGACACTGAAGCTTTCTTT. Translating it yields CASSVGQGGTDTEAFF.

The chain joins TRBV5-1 to TRBJ2-3; D is perhaps TRBD2 (7 bases). The CDR3 length is 18 residues. The germline V gene has CDR1 SGHRS and CDR2 YFSETQ. The V end lost 0 bases, the J end lost 8 bases, and 25 bases lay between the germline ends. The CDR3, as DNA: TGCGCCAGCAGCTTGGTGGGGGCCGGTTGGCTAGCGGAGAGTACGCAGTATTTT. Its translation: CASSLVGAGWLAESTQYF. Together with reference TRBV5-1 and TRBJ2-3, the CDR3 gives the full variable domain: KAGVTQTPRYLIKTRGQQVTLSCSPISGHRSVSWYQQTPGQGLQFLFEYFSETQRNKGNFPGRFSGRQFSNSRSEMNVSTLELGDSALYLCASSLVGAGWLAESTQYFGPGTRLTVL.

This clone turned up a few times. This chain connects TRBV7-2 to TRBJ1-1, with D uncertain. Per germline, CDR1 SGHTA and CDR2 FQGNSA. CDR3 length: 14 amino acids. With 2 bases removed from V and 3 bases from J, the gap between germline ends came to 10 bases. This CDR3 is CASSLLGLDTEAFF. CDR3 coding DNA: TGTGCCAGCAGCTTACTAGGACTTGACACTGAAGCTTTCTTT.

This chain joins TRBV29-1 and TRBJ2-5, with D possibly being TRBD1 (5 bases). The V end lost 6 bases, the J end lost 3 bases, and 17 bases lay between the germline ends. Germline CDR1 SQVTM, CDR2 ANQGSEA. The CDR3 runs 14 residues. In DNA form, the CDR3 reads TGCAGCGTGAAAATCCTCAGGGAAGAAGAGACCCAGTACTTC. Encoded protein: CSVKILREEETQYF.

This clone was counted a single time. This chain joins TRBV27 and TRBJ2-3, with a weak D call TRBD1 (5 bases). The CDR3 runs to 14 residues. V lost 7 bases, J lost 6 bases, and 17 bases lay in between. The V gene's germline CDR1 is MNHEY and CDR2 SMNVEV (reference sequence). The CDR3 DNA reads as TGTGCCAGCAAGTCGGTACAGGCCGCGGATACGCAGTATTTT. Amino acid sequence: CASKSVQAADTQYF.

The chain uses TRBV7-2 and TRBJ1-1, with 7 bases that match TRBD1. CDR1 and CDR2 (germline): SGHTA, FQGNSA. The CDR3 contains 15 residues. Trimming removed 5 bases from V and 1 base from J; junction bases left unmatched: 7. CDR3 in DNA: TGTGCCAGCAGCCAGTGGGGACAGACGAACACTGAAGCTTTCTTT. Its translation is CASSQWGQTNTEAFF.